The rows below give T cell receptor beta chains drawn from one sample of a study of cytomegalovirus exposure and HLA in healthy donors. The data were produced by immunoSEQ multiplex PCR, yet TCRdb's version contains in-frame clones alone and is incomplete. The data show some 130,000 clones, about 61% seen once. Sequenced material: PBMCs. The receptors originated from a woman in her thirties or forties in good health and CMV-seronegative. CDR3s include the opening cysteine and the closing phenylalanine or tryptophan. The D gene is left open where the match is weak. Expanded clones get a size class; other rows say once, few or many, or leave the size out.

len	d_gene	j_gene	abundance	v_gene	CDR3nt	CDR3aa
12	NA	TRBJ2-7	NA	TRBV10-3	TGTGCCATCAGCTCAACAGAGTACGAGCAGTACTTC	CAISSTEYEQYF
12	NA	TRBJ2-7	NA	TRBV7-6	TGTGCCAGCAGCTCCGTACTAGGCGAGCAGTACTTC	CASSSVLGEQYF
14	NA	TRBJ1-4	NA	TRBV7-2	TGTGCCAGCAGCGGGGGGACCGTCAATGAAAAACTGTTTTTT	CASSGGTVNEKLFF
13	NA	TRBJ1-2	NA	TRBV30	TGTGCCTGGAGTGCAGGGGTTCTCGATGGCTACACCTTC	CAWSAGVLDGYTF
15	NA	TRBJ2-7	NA	TRBV10-3	TGTGCCATCAGTGATGCGGGGTCCGCCGCCTACGAGCAGTACTTC	CAISDAGSAAYEQYF
14	NA	TRBJ1-3	once	TRBV19	TGTGCCAGTAAGGACATCCGGGAGGGAAACACCATATATTTT	CASKDIREGNTIYF
13	NA	TRBJ1-5	NA	TRBV19	TGTGCCAGTAGTAAGGGAGGATTGCAAGCCCAGCATTTT	CASSKGGLQAQHF
15	TRBD1	TRBJ1-4	NA	TRBV30	TGTGCCTGGAGTGTTCATGCAGGGGGAAATGAAAAACTGTTTTTT	CAWSVHAGGNEKLFF
15	TRBD2	TRBJ2-3	NA	TRBV7-2	TGTGCCAGCAGCTCTCTAGCGGGGCTCACAGATACGCAGTATTTT	CASSSLAGLTDTQYF
16	TRBD1	TRBJ1-1	NA	TRBV19	TGTGCCAGTAGTATAGGACCGACAGGGCTGAACACTGAAGCTTTCTTT	CASSIGPTGLNTEAFF
16	NA	TRBJ2-1	NA	TRBV10-1	TGCGCCAGCAGCAGCGTAGCTCACCCCGCTAACAATGAGCAGTTCTTC	CASSSVAHPANNEQFF
11	NA	TRBJ2-4	NA	TRBV30	TGTGCCTGGAGTGTAGGGGGAATTCAGTACTTC	CAWSVGGIQYF
12	NA	TRBJ1-1	many	TRBV7-9	TGTGCCAGCGTACGGGGGAACACTGAAGCTTTCTTT	CASVRGNTEAFF
15	TRBD1	TRBJ1-2	few	TRBV2	TGTGCCAGCAGGGACATCGGACAGGGAGTATATGGCTACACCTTC	CASRDIGQGVYGYTF
18	TRBD1	TRBJ1-5	few	TRBV6-1	TGTGCCAGCAGTGAGGGGACAGGTAATTTTGTGAGCAATCAGCCCCAGCATTTT	CASSEGTGNFVSNQPQHF
13	TRBD1	TRBJ1-1	NA	TRBV10-3	TGTGCCATCAGTGGACAGGGGGACGCTGAAGCTTTCTTT	CAISGQGDAEAFF
16	TRBD1	TRBJ2-3	few	TRBV5-1	TGCGCCAGCAGCTTGGGCGGGACAGGGGGCACAGATACGCAGTATTTT	CASSLGGTGGTDTQYF
15	NA	TRBJ1-1	few	TRBV7-9	TGTGCCAGCAGCTTAGTCTCGTCCGGTGGCACTGAAGCTTTCTTT	CASSLVSSGGTEAFF
19	TRBD2	TRBJ2-1	NA	TRBV4-2	TGTGCCAGCAGCCGGGAGCGGGGGGGCCAACTGAGCTCCTACAATGAGCAGTTCTTC	CASSRERGGQLSSYNEQFF
15	NA	TRBJ1-2	few	TRBV4-1	TGCGCCAGCAGCCAAGAAGAGCGGCTAAACTATGGCTACACCTTC	CASSQEERLNYGYTF
15	TRBD1	TRBJ1-2	NA	TRBV6-1	TGTGCCAGCAGCGAAGTGGGACAGATTAACTATGGCTACACCTTC	CASSEVGQINYGYTF
15	NA	TRBJ1-4	once	TRBV4-2	TGTGCCAGCAACGATTATTCGGGGTCGGATGAAAAACTGTTTTTT	CASNDYSGSDEKLFF
16	NA	TRBJ2-6	few	TRBV6-5	TGTGCCAGCAGTTACTCCTGGCAGGGCGGGGCCAACGTCCTGACTTTC	CASSYSWQGGANVLTF
16	NA	TRBJ1-1	NA	TRBV19	TGTGCCAGTAGTATAGTTACAGGGTTAGAGGGCACTGAAGCTTTCTTT	CASSIVTGLEGTEAFF
14	TRBD1	TRBJ1-5	NA	TRBV9	TGTGCCAGCAGCGCTTCAGGGGGGAGTCAGCCCCAGCATTTT	CASSASGGSQPQHF
12	NA	TRBJ1-4	once	TRBV19	TGTGCCAGTAGTAGCGGTAATGAAAAACTGTTTTTT	CASSSGNEKLFF
13	TRBD1	TRBJ2-7	NA	TRBV7-2	TGTGCCAGCAGCTCACGGACAGGGACCGAGCAGTACTTC	CASSSRTGTEQYF
13	NA	TRBJ2-5	NA	TRBV7-3	TGTGCCAGCAGCAGGGGGGGCTACGAGACCCAGTACTTC	CASSRGGYETQYF
13	NA	TRBJ2-1	NA	TRBV7-8	TGTGCCAGCAGCGGGGTGGGAGCAGGCGAGCAGTTCTTC	CASSGVGAGEQFF
15	NA	TRBJ1-4	NA	TRBV19	TGTGCCAGTACCTCCGGGACGGGGCGGGGGGAAAAACTGTTTTTT	CASTSGTGRGEKLFF
15	TRBD2	TRBJ2-1	few	TRBV7-2	TGTGCCAGCAGCTTATGGGCCACTAGCGTCATTGAGCAGTTCTTC	CASSLWATSVIEQFF
11	NA	TRBJ1-1	few	TRBV10-2	TGCGCCAGCAGTGACGGGGGGAAAGCTTTCTTT	CASSDGGKAFF
15	NA	TRBJ1-2	NA	TRBV9	TGTGCCAGCAGCGCCCGGGGGGGGCTTGGCTATGGCTACACCTTC	CASSARGGLGYGYTF
16	NA	TRBJ2-1	NA	TRBV5-1	TGCGCCAGCAGCTTGAGAGTGGTGGGTACGGAGGGTGAGCAGTTCTTC	CASSLRVVGTEGEQFF
13	TRBD1	TRBJ1-1	once	TRBV2	TGTGCCAGCACGGGACAGACGAACACTGAAGCTTTCTTT	CASTGQTNTEAFF
13	NA	TRBJ2-3	NA	TRBV2	TGTGCCAGCAAATACAGGGTAACAGATACGCAGTATTTT	CASKYRVTDTQYF
13	NA	TRBJ1-1	once	TRBV6-6	TGTGCCAGCAGTTTACTAGAGAACACTGAAGCTTTCTTT	CASSLLENTEAFF
14	NA	TRBJ1-1	NA	TRBV10-3	TGTGCCATAAGTGAGTCGACAGGAATCACTGAAGCTTTCTTT	CAISESTGITEAFF
15	TRBD1	TRBJ1-2	NA	TRBV5-8	TGTGCCAGCAGCTTTGGCACAGGGGACCTTTACGGCTACACCTTC	CASSFGTGDLYGYTF
15	NA	TRBJ1-6	NA	TRBV4-3	TGCGCCAGCAGCCAAGATCCCACAGCCCAATCACCCCTCCACTTT	CASSQDPTAQSPLHF
14	NA	TRBJ2-3	NA	TRBV7-3	TGTGCCAGCAGCACCGACAGTAGCACAGATACGCAGTATTTT	CASSTDSSTDTQYF
16	NA	TRBJ1-5	few	TRBV4-3	TGCGCCAGCAGCCAAGATGCGCAGGGACTGGACCAGCCCCAGCATTTT	CASSQDAQGLDQPQHF
14	NA	TRBJ1-1	few	TRBV13	TGTGCCAGCAGCTTAGGCTGGACTGACACTGAAGCTTTCTTT	CASSLGWTDTEAFF